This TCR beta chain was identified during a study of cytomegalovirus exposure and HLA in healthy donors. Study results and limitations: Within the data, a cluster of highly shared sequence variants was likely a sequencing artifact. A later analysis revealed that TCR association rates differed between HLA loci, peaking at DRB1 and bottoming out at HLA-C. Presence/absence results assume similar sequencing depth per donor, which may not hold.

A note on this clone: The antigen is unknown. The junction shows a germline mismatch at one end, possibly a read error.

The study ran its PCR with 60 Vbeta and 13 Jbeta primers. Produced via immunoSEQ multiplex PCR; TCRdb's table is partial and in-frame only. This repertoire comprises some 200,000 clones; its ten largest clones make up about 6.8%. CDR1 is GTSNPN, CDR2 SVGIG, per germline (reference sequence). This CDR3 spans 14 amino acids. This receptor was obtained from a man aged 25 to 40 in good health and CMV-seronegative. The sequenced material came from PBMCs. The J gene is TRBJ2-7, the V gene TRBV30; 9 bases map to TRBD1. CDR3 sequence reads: CAWSGTGAFYGQYF. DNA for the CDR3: TGTGCCTGGAGTGGGACAGGGGCCTTCTACGGGCAGTACTTC.